The entry below describes one T cell receptor (beta chain). Its antigen is unknown. Base qualities are not provided; no much larger clone lies one nucleotide away. V drops 3 bases and J drops 6 bases, leaving 14 bases in between. From its cysteine to its phenylalanine, the CDR3 spans 15 amino acids. The kept DNA is CDR3 alone, 45 bases in frame from the first base. CDR1 and CDR2 are read off the germline V gene as KGHSH and LQKENI. The sample belongs to a study of technical replicates of blood from several donors (dated by TCRdb to the late 2010s). The method was the immunoSEQ multiplex PCR assay. TCRdb obtained this table from immuneACCESS and retained in-frame rearrangements with V and J assigned. These tables miss some clones; where compared with another copy, unresolved V genes account for less than half of the shortfall, and the remainder is unexplained. The sample contains about 94,000 clones, about 94% of them found a single time. The ten biggest clones cover approximately 0.22% of the sample.

This clonotype was obtained from a human donor in good health. The chain is assembled from TRBV18 and TRBJ1-4, with a weak D call of TRBD1 (5 bases match). What was sequenced was T cells isolated from PBMCs. The DNA is TGTGCCAGCTCACCGAGAGGGGAGGAGTATGAAAAACTGTTTTTT. Translated, this gives CASSPRGEEYEKLFF. The full variable domain, with segments outside the CDR3 supplied by the reference TRBV18 and TRBJ1-4 proteins, appears as NAGVMQNPRHLVRRRGQEARLRCSPMKGHSHVYWYRQLPEEGLKFMVYLQKENIIDESGMPKERFSAEFPKEGPSILRIQQVVRGDSAAYFCASSPRGEEYEKLFFGSGTQLSVL.